The present T cell receptor (beta chain) was sequenced within a study of T-cell reconstitution after alpha-beta-depleted transplantation in children. Notes on the study in general: Several hundred expanded graft clones reportedly supplied alpha-beta T cells about two months after transplant.

This clonotype showed up many times. Its specificity is unknown. Preparation of the TCRbeta library was carried out with unique molecular identifiers. TCRdb passed the PCR reads through MiXCR, listing each CDR3 protein once. The sample includes 200,000 to 250,000 distinct CDR3 sequences, approximately 8.4% of them seen just once. Germline lookup yields CDR1 SQVTM and CDR2 ANQGSEA. The J segment lost 2 bases and the V segment lost 5 bases, leaving 5 bases of the junction unmatched. The CDR3 has 15 amino acids. The sample was PBMCs, mostly from graft donor cells, taken 360 days after TCRalphabeta/CD19-depleted stem cell transplant. This chain links TRBV29-1 with TRBJ2-5; 13 nucleotides align to TRBD2. The clonotype originates from a male patient under 10 years old who had a stem cell transplant for acute myeloid leukemia, so the T cells may come from the graft donor. The CDR3 loop is CSVQLTSGRQETQYF. Written as DNA, the CDR3 is TGCAGCGTTCAGCTGACTAGCGGGAGGCAAGAGACCCAGTACTTC. The variable domain in full, completed from reference TRBV29-1 and TRBJ2-5, reads SAVISQKPSRDICQRGTSLTIQCQVDSQVTMMFWYRQQPGQSLTLIATANQGSEATYESGFVIDKFPISRPNLTFSTLTVSNMSPEDSSIYLCSVQLTSGRQETQYFGPGTRLLVL.